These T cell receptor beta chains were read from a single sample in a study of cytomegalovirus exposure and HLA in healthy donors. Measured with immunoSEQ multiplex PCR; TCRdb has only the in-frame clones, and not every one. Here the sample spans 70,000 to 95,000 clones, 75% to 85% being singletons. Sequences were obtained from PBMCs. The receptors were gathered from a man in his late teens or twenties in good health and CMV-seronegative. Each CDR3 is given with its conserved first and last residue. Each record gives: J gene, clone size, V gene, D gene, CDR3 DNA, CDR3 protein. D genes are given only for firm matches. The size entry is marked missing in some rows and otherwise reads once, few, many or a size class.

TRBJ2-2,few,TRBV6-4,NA,TGTGCCAGCAGTGAGACAAAGCCCGGGGAGCTGTTTTTT,CASSETKPGELFF
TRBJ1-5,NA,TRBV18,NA,TGTGCCAGCTCACCGGGGGGTCAGCCCCAGCATTTT,CASSPGGQPQHF
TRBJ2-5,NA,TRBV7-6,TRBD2,TGTGCCAGCAGCCTACAGCGGGGAATCCAAGAGACCCAGTACTTC,CASSLQRGIQETQYF
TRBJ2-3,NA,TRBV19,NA,TGTGCCAGTAGTATCGGGGTTCCCACAGATACGCAGTATTTT,CASSIGVPTDTQYF
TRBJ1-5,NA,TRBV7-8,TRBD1,TGTGCCAGCAGCTTAGGAATGACAGGGGTTCTCGGTCAGCCCCAGCATTTT,CASSLGMTGVLGQPQHF
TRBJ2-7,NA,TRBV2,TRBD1,TGTGCCAGCAGTGAAGTCCCAACAGGGGGCGAGCAGTACTTC,CASSEVPTGGEQYF
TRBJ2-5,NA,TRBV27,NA,TGTGCCAGCAGTTTATCGGGACACCCCTCCGGTGAGACCCAGTACTTC,CASSLSGHPSGETQYF
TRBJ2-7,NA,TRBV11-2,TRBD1,TGTGCCAGCAAGGTGACAGGGGGGGACGAGCAGTACTTC,CASKVTGGDEQYF
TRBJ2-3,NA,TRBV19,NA,TGTGCCAGTAGTCGAGCAGGGCCTTTCTTTACAGATACGCAGTATTTT,CASSRAGPFFTDTQYF
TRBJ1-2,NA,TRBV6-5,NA,TGTGCCAGCAGTTACTCTAAGGGTTTGGGAGACACCTTC,CASSYSKGLGDTF
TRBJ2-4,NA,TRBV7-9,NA,TGTGCCAGCGGTATCCTAGCATCGGACATTCAGTACTTC,CASGILASDIQYF